These 9 T cell receptor beta chains were sequenced from one sample in a study of blood T cells in healthy people across ages. The authors ran a second PCR of roughly 6 to 11 cycles using a sample-barcoded 5' primer and a J-beta primer mix. From the 5' RACE reads, TCRdb called clonotypes with MiXCR, one entry per CDR3 protein. This sample has about 780,000 distinct CDR3 sequences; around 50% occur once, and the top ten carry around 18%. Sequencing input: blood. These TCRs come from an elderly man in good health.

This clonotype was seen repeatedly, ten times or more. The chain carries TRBV15 and TRBJ2-5; D unresolved. The germline V gene encodes CDR1 LNHNV and CDR2 YYDKDF (reference sequence). Between the trimmed V and J ends, which lost 3 bases and 1 base, there was a span of 15 bases. This CDR3 spans 16 amino acids. CDR3 amino acids: CATSRTDLRSQETQYF. Written as DNA, the CDR3 is TGTGCCACCAGCAGGACTGACCTGAGGTCCCAAGAGACCCAGTACTTC.

This clonotype came up a few times. The chain recombines TRBV7-2 with TRBJ2-5; TRBD1 matches at 10 bases. Germline trimming cut 4 bases from V and 9 bases from J; bases unmatched to any gene: 11. The CDR3 totals 15 residues. Germline V gene lookup returns CDR1 SGHTA and CDR2 FQGNSA. DNA of the CDR3: TGTGCCAGCAGCTCCCGAGGACAGGGGGGGGTGGCCCAGTACTTC. Its translation is CASSSRGQGGVAQYF.

This chain links TRBV7-6 with TRBJ2-5; no clear D. The DNA end lines up better with TRBJ2-7; the J call may be wrong. CDR3 length: 14 amino acids. The V gene's germline CDR1 is SGHVS and CDR2 FNYEAQ. In nucleotides, the CDR3 is TGTGCCAGCAGCTTAGAAGCACGTCAGTCCGAGCAGTACTTC. It is translated as CASSLEARQSEQYF.

This rearrangement joins TRBV29-1 to TRBJ2-7; the D gene is possibly TRBD1 (5 bases). The CDR3 covers 16 residues. With 0 bases removed from V and 7 bases from J, the gap between germline ends came to 22 bases. The germline gives CDR1 SQVTM, CDR2 ANQGSEA. CDR3 protein: CSVEDPWQGSYNEQYF. The CDR3 bases are TGCAGCGTTGAAGATCCTTGGCAGGGCTCCTACAATGAGCAGTACTTC.

This clonotype showed up many times. This chain uses TRBV7-8 with TRBJ2-3; D gene unclear. The V gene's germline CDR1 is SGHVS and CDR2 FQNEAQ. V gave up 7 bases and J gave up 6 bases, with 17 bases separating them. The CDR3 consists of 14 residues. The CDR3 here is CASNYQRQTDTQYF. The DNA of the CDR3 is TGTGCCAGCAACTACCAGCGCCAAACGGATACGCAGTATTTT.

This clonotype has only a few counts. The V and J genes are TRBV12-3 or TRBV12-4 and TRBJ2-7; D is unclear. V lost 5 bases, J lost 3 bases, and 8 bases lay in between. The CDR3 loop spans 12 amino acids. CDR3 amino acids: CASSAANYEQYF. In DNA, the CDR3 is TGTGCCAGCAGTGCCGCTAACTACGAGCAGTACTTC.

The chain links TRBV7-6 to TRBJ2-2, with 10 bases that match TRBD1. Germline CDR1 is SGHVS and CDR2 is FNYEAQ. V lost 4 bases to trimming and J lost 4 bases; unmatched junction nucleotides: 6. There are 16 residues in the CDR3. The CDR3 DNA reads TGTGCCAGCAGCTCCTTGACAGGGGGCGGCACCGGGGAGCTGTTTTTT. Protein sequence: CASSSLTGGGTGELFF.

This clonotype occurred a few times. The rearrangement joins TRBV27 to TRBJ2-3; D is unresolved. Germline values: CDR1 MNHEY, CDR2 SMNVEV (reference sequence). V was pared by 5 bases and J by 10 bases, with 13 bases between. The CDR3 consists of 12 residues. This chain's CDR3 is CASSPGRSSQYF. The DNA of the CDR3 is TGTGCCAGCAGTCCCGGCCGTAGTTCGCAGTATTTT.

The rearrangement uses TRBV29-1 and TRBJ1-1; 7 bases are shared with TRBD1. The J segment lost 1 base and the V segment lost 6 bases, leaving 2 bases of the junction unmatched. The CDR3 has 12 amino acids. Germline CDR1 reads SQVTM; CDR2 reads ANQGSEA. The CDR3 protein is CSVNRGNTEAFF. The CDR3 DNA reads TGCAGCGTCAACAGGGGGAACACTGAAGCTTTCTTT. The full variable domain, completed using reference TRBV29-1 and TRBJ1-1, is SAVISQKPSRDICQRGTSLTIQCQVDSQVTMMFWYRQQPGQSLTLIATANQGSEATYESGFVIDKFPISRPNLTFSTLTVSNMSPEDSSIYLCSVNRGNTEAFFGQGTRLTVV.